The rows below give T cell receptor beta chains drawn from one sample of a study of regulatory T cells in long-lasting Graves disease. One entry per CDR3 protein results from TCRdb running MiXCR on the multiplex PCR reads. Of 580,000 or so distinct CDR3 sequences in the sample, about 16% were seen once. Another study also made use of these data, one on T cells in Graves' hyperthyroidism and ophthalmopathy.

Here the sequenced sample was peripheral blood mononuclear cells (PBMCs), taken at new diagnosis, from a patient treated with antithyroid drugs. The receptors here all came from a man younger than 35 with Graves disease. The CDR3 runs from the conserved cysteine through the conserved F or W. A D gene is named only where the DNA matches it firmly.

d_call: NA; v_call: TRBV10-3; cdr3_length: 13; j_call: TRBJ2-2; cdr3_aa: CAISDSNTGELFF
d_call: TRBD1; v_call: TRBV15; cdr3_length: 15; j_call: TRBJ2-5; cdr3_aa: CATSKMGDRGETQYF
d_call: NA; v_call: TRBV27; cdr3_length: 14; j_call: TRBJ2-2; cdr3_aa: CASSLSRVTGELFF
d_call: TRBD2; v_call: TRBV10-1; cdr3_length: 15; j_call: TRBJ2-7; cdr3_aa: CASSESLAGGSEQYF
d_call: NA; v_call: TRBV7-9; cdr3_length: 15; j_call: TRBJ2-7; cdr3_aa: CASSLSGRPSGEQYF
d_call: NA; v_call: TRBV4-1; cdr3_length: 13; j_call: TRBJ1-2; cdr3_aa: CASSHQGNYGYTF
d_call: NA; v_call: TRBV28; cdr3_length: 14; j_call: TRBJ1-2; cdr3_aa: CASSLPTLLYGYTF
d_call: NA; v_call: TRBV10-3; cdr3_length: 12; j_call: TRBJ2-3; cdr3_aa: CAISARQEAQYF
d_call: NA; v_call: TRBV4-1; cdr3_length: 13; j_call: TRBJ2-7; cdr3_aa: CASSQDVVYEQYF
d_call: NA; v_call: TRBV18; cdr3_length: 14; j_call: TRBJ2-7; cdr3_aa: CASSPDFSRVEQYF
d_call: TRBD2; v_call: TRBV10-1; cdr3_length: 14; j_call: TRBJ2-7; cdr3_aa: CANPTSGISHEQYF
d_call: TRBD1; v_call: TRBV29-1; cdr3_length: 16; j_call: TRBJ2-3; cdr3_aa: CSVVGLGQGDTDTQYF
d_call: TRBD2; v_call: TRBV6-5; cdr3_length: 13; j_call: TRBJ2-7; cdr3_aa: CASSYSGGLEQYF
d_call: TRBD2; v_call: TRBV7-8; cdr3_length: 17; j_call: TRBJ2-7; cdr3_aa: CASSSPGLAGVEYEQYF
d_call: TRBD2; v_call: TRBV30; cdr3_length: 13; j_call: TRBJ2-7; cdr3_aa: CASSGVNSYEQYF
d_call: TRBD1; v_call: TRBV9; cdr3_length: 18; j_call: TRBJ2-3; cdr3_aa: CASSVGVGDSRFTDTQYF
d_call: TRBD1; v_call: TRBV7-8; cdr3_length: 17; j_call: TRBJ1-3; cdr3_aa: CASSPQWPRDRGHTIYF
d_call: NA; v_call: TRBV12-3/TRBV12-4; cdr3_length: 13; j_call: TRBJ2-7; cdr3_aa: CASRKDTTWEQYF
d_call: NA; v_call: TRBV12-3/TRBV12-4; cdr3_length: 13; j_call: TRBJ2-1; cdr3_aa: CASSFRGRNEQFF
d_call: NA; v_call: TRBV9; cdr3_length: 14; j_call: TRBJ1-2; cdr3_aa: CASSVSLGDYGYTF
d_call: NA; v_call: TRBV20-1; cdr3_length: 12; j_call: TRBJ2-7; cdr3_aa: CSARAGPYEQYF